The source of this T cell receptor beta chain is a study of blood T cell repertoires in COVID-19. The CDR3 covers 12 residues. Per germline, CDR1 ENHRY and CDR2 SYGVKD. Trimming shortened V by 7 bases and J by 5 bases, and 11 bases separated the two germline ends. Sequencing was performed with immunoSEQ multiplex PCR; in TCRdb, only in-frame clones are kept and a portion is missing. The sample lists more than 350,000 clones, more than 75% occurring once. Material for sequencing was PBMCs or T cells enriched from blood (not recorded which). The rearrangement links TRBV10-3 to TRBJ2-5, with D possibly TRBD1 on 6 matching bases. The source is a woman aged 45-65 years who had recovered from COVID-19. CDR3 sequence: CAIKGVGETQYF. CDR3 nucleotides: TGTGCCATCAAGGGGGTCGGGGAGACCCAGTACTTC.